The next 8 T cell receptor beta chains were all read from a single sample in a study of blood T cell repertoires in COVID-19. Only in-frame clones appear in the TCRdb table, and some are missing; sequencing was by immunoSEQ multiplex PCR. The profile covers 310,000 or so clones, with about 86% appearing a single time and about 1.2% taken by the ten largest. The sequencing sample was made of peripheral blood. The source of these receptors is a woman aged 50 to 60 with acute or convalescent COVID-19.

The chain joins TRBV12-3 or TRBV12-4 to TRBJ1-6; TRBD1 matches at 8 bases. Trimming cost V 8 bases and J 9 bases; bases outside gene matches: 6. The CDR3 contains 13 residues. CDR3 sequence (DNA): TGTGCCAGCCAGACAGGGGATAGTTCACCCCTCCACTTT. Its translation: CASQTGDSSPLHF.

The chain joins TRBV14 to TRBJ2-1, with D maybe TRBD2 (7 bases). From germline, CDR1 is SGHDN and CDR2 FVKESK. The V end was cut by 6 bases, the J end by 8 bases, with 11 bases between. The CDR3 has 12 residues. CDR3 bases: TGTGCCAGCAGACCGGGGGGCGATGAGCAGTTCTTC. It specifies CASRPGGDEQFF.

The V call is TRBV7-9, the J call TRBJ2-3, with 10 bases that match TRBD1. The J segment lost 4 bases and the V segment lost 3 bases, leaving 7 bases of the junction unmatched. The germline V gene has CDR1 SEHNR and CDR2 FQNEAQ (reference sequence). CDR3 length: 16 residues. Written as DNA, the CDR3 is TGTGCCAGCAGCTTCCGACAGGGGGCGCTGCCAGATACGCAGTATTTT. It codes for CASSFRQGALPDTQYF.

This sequence joins TRBV28 and TRBJ2-7; 9 bases line up with TRBD1. This CDR3 has 13 amino acids. With V trimmed by 6 bases and J by 5 bases, 5 bases remained unmatched. In germline, CDR1 is MDHEN, CDR2 SYDVKM. The CDR3 spells CASSRGDRDEQYV. The CDR3 DNA is TGTGCCAGCAGCCGCGGGGACAGGGACGAGCAGTACGTC.

The chain is built from TRBV7-3 and TRBJ2-7; possibly TRBD2 for D (6 bases). The CDR3 has 15 residues. Germline loops: CDR1 SGHTA, CDR2 FQGTGA. V was pared by 2 bases and J by 6 bases, with 17 bases between. CDR3 sequence reads: CASSLAGSTSGEQYF. DNA for the CDR3: TGTGCCAGCAGCTTAGCGGGATCTACTTCTGGCGAGCAGTACTTC.

The rearrangement joins TRBV18 to TRBJ2-5; D perhaps matches TRBD2 (5 bases). The CDR3 has 14 amino acids. Germline assignment: CDR1 KGHSH and CDR2 LQKENI. Trimming left V 3 bases short and J 1 base short, with 9 bases between. The CDR3 sequence: CASSPEGSQETQYF. As DNA, the CDR3 is TGTGCCAGCTCACCCGAGGGCTCCCAAGAGACCCAGTACTTC.

This chain links TRBV24-1 with TRBJ1-5; D is unclear. The germline V gene encodes CDR1 KGHDR and CDR2 SFDVKD. V was trimmed by 1 base and J by 4 bases, leaving 10 bases between them. The CDR3 totals 15 residues. In DNA, the CDR3 is TGTGCCACCAGTGATTTTGGCGGTATGAATCAGCCCCAGCATTTT. Amino acids: CATSDFGGMNQPQHF.

The V gene is TRBV18, the J gene TRBJ1-1; perhaps TRBD1 as D (5 bases). The germline gives CDR1 KGHSH, CDR2 LQKENI. Trimming left V 5 bases short and J 1 base short, with 8 bases between. CDR3 length: 13 amino acids. CDR3 in amino acids: CASSWDSNTEAFF. CDR3 coding DNA: TGTGCCAGCTCATGGGACTCGAACACTGAAGCTTTCTTT.